This T cell receptor beta chain stems from a study of T cell responses to AZD1222 COVID-19 vaccine. V lost 5 bases to trimming and J lost 3 bases, with 11 bases between them. From germline, CDR1 is SGHTA and CDR2 FQGNSA. The CDR3 runs to 14 residues. Method: immunoSEQ multiplex PCR; TCRdb's copy keeps in-frame clones and lacks some. The profile shows roughly 190,000 clones, almost 95% of them singletons. This TCR was sampled from an adult in good health. Specimen: peripheral blood, collected on day 0 of AZD1222 vaccination. The chain combines TRBV7-2 with TRBJ2-1; tentatively, D is TRBD2 (6 bases). CDR3 loop: CASSARDFYNEQFF. CDR3 in DNA: TGTGCCAGCAGCGCACGGGACTTCTACAATGAGCAGTTCTTC.